This TCR beta chain was captured in a study of blood T cell repertoires in COVID-19. In the original processing: The authors estimated nucleated cell counts from reference gene primer amplification. Clones were sequenced by immunoSEQ multiplex PCR, and TCRdb holds only the in-frame ones, with some missing. The V and J calls and clone size are taken from that table; D and trimming were inferred from the DNA. The sample yields 200,000 or so clones, 85% to 90% seen once. Looked up from germline, CDR1 is SGHTA and CDR2 is FQGTGA. The CDR3 totals 15 residues. The V end was cut by 1 base, the J end by 1 base, with 10 bases between. Ages ranged from about 18 to 89 years, with residence in 20 to 30 US areas.

V is TRBV7-3 and J is TRBJ1-1; D might be TRBD1 (5 bases). The sequence was obtained from a woman younger than 35 in a cohort exposed to, infected with or recovered from COVID-19 (not recorded which). What was sequenced was PBMCs or T cells enriched from blood (not recorded which). CDR3 sequence (DNA): TGTGCCAGCAGCTTAAGCCCAGGGCCGAACACTGAAGCTTTCTTT. Protein: CASSLSPGPNTEAFF.